This T cell receptor beta chain was sequenced in a study of a mutant IDH1 vaccine in newly diagnosed glioma. The CDR3 is 14 amino acids. V lost 6 bases, J lost 0 bases, and 12 bases lay in between. CDR1 is MNHNS and CDR2 is SASEGT in the germline V gene. Turning to this clone: Its specificity is not known.

Using immunoSEQ multiplex PCR, the repertoire was profiled, and TCRdb retains in-frame clones only, with some absent. Of around 56,000 clones listed, approximately 82% are singletons. Time point meaning: week 5, during vaccination. Vaccine doses each comprised 300 ug of mutant IDH1 20-mer peptide, with topical imiquimod. This specimen consisted of PBMCs, obtained from a glioma patient whose treatment included an IDH1 peptide vaccine. The rearrangement uses TRBV6-1 and TRBJ2-7; D unclear. The receptor was derived from a woman under 30 with glioma. Some clones in this sample may be carry-over from other donors' samples. The CDR3 DNA is TGTGCCAGCAGCAGAGCAGGACCCTCCTACGAGCAGTACTTC. Its protein product is CASSRAGPSYEQYF.